The 14 T cell receptor beta chains below all came from one sample that was sequenced in a study of T cell responses to AZD1222 COVID-19 vaccine. Assay used: immunoSEQ multiplex PCR; TCRdb lists only in-frame clones, some missing. The repertoire holds around 160,000 clones, with around nine tenths as singletons. The material was peripheral blood, obtained on day 0 of AZD1222 vaccination. These TCRs come from an adult in good health.

Note on this clone: The sample contains more than one DNA sequence encoding this CDR3. CDR3 sequence: CASSLGTGSYNEQFF. In DNA, the CDR3 is TGTGCCAGCAGCTTAGGAACAGGTTCCTACAATGAGCAGTTCTTC. The chain has TRBV5-8 and TRBJ2-1; a weak D match, TRBD1 (5 bases). CDR1 is SGHTS and CDR2 is YDEGEE in the germline V gene. CDR3 length equals 15 residues. Trimming took 2 bases from V and 1 from J, leaving 10 bases between them.

The rearrangement links TRBV27 to TRBJ2-3, with 7 nucleotides matching TRBD2. V lost 5 bases, J lost 5 bases, and 13 bases stayed unmatched. Germline values: CDR1 MNHEY, CDR2 SMNVEV (reference sequence). The CDR3 covers 16 residues. DNA for the CDR3: TGTGCCAGCAGTACGGACGGACACCAGCGGGAAGATACGCAGTATTTT. Residues: CASSTDGHQREDTQYF.

V and J are TRBV7-2 and TRBJ2-1, with 8 bases aligning to TRBD1. CDR1 and CDR2 from the germline V gene are SGHTA and FQGNSA. The J segment lost 8 bases and the V segment lost 5 bases, leaving 5 bases of the junction unmatched. The CDR3 contains 13 residues. The CDR3 nucleotides are TGTGCCAGCAGCCCCCAGGGGGCTCATGAGCAGTTCTTC. This encodes CASSPQGAHEQFF.

The chain carries TRBV5-1 and TRBJ2-1; 10 bases map to TRBD1. Unmatched junction bases numbered 9, after V lost 6 bases and J lost 9 bases. Looked up from germline, CDR1 is SGHRS and CDR2 is YFSETQ. This CDR3 contains 14 residues. CDR3 amino acids: CASIRDRGVGEQFF. CDR3 bases: TGCGCCAGCATCCGGGACAGGGGTGTTGGTGAGCAGTTCTTC.

V gene TRBV19 combines with J gene TRBJ2-1; weak D call: TRBD2 (6 bases). The CDR3 sequence is 14 residues long. V lost 4 bases, J lost 6 bases, and 13 bases lay in between. Germline CDR1 is LNHDA and CDR2 is SQIVND (reference sequence). The CDR3 DNA follows: TGTGCCAGTAGTACCCCGGGACTGGTCAATGAGCAGTTCTTC. It specifies CASSTPGLVNEQFF.

The rearrangement links TRBV2 to TRBJ1-3; 7 bases fit TRBD1. CDR1 is SNHLY, CDR2 FYNNEI, per germline. V lost 6 bases, J lost 4 bases, and 9 bases stayed unmatched. CDR3 length: 15 residues. CDR3 DNA: TGTGCCAGCAGCATTGACAGGGCGCGCGGAAACACCATATATTTT. It translates to CASSIDRARGNTIYF.

V and J are TRBV5-1 and TRBJ2-7; D is undetermined. The V gene lost 4 bases and the J gene lost 1 base, with 12 bases spanning the gap. Germline V gives CDR1 SGHRS, CDR2 YFSETQ. CDR3 length: 14 amino acids. The CDR3 reads CASSGNTLSYEQYF. CDR3 bases: TGCGCCAGCAGCGGGAACACCCTTTCCTACGAGCAGTACTTC.

The count of this clone is one. The chain combines TRBV7-9 with TRBJ1-2; D may be TRBD1 (5 bases). The CDR3 has 15 residues. Germline loops: CDR1 SEHNR, CDR2 FQNEAQ (reference sequence). V lost 0 bases, J lost 6 bases, and 14 bases lay in between. CDR3 in DNA: TGTGCCAGCAGCTTAGCCGCAGGGCGTTCGGATGGCTACACCTTC. Amino acids: CASSLAAGRSDGYTF.

Here the CDR3 DNA reads TGTGCCAGCAGTTTATTCGGGGGTGGCAATCAGCCCCAGCATTTT. This sequence encodes CASSLFGGGNQPQHF. The chain has TRBV27 and TRBJ1-5; D might be TRBD1 (5 bases). The germline V gene has CDR1 MNHEY and CDR2 SMNVEV (reference sequence). The CDR3 is 15 residues long. V shed 1 base and J shed 2 bases, with 9 bases lying between them.

This chain uses TRBV27 with TRBJ1-2; D not resolved. Trimming took off 9 bases at V and 4 bases at J, with 15 bases between the two ends. The CDR3 totals 13 residues. Germline V gene sequence: CDR1 MNHEY, CDR2 SMNVEV (reference sequence). CDR3 nucleotides: TGTGCCAGTAGTACTGGGTCTTCCTATGGCTACACCTTC. Translated: CASSTGSSYGYTF.

The J gene is TRBJ1-3, the V gene TRBV6-5; D remains ambiguous. V dropped 5 bases and J dropped 4 bases, with 15 bases sitting between them. The CDR3 is 15 amino acids. Germline V lookup: CDR1 MNHEY, CDR2 SVGAGI. The CDR3 region has the DNA TGTGCCAGCAGTCCCCCGGCGGGGAAGGGAAACACCATATATTTT. This sequence encodes CASSPPAGKGNTIYF.

The chain is built from TRBV19 and TRBJ1-2; D unresolved. Germline V gives CDR1 LNHDA, CDR2 SQIVND (reference sequence). Trimming left V 10 bases short and J 5 bases short, with 17 bases between. The CDR3 loop spans 13 amino acids. CDR3 protein: CATRRSQRYGYTF. The CDR3 nucleotides read TGTGCCACTCGCAGGTCACAGCGATATGGCTACACCTTC.

V and J are TRBV5-1 and TRBJ1-2, with D possibly TRBD1 on 5 matching bases. Germline CDR1 reads SGHRS; CDR2 reads YFSETQ. Between the trimmed V and J ends, which lost 0 bases and 4 bases, there was a span of 13 bases. The CDR3 consists of 15 residues. CDR3 protein: CASSLGVGPVYGYTF. DNA of the CDR3: TGCGCCAGCAGCTTGGGGGTGGGACCCGTCTATGGCTACACCTTC. Based on the CDR3 plus reference TRBV5-1 and TRBJ1-2, the full variable domain is KAGVTQTPRYLIKTRGQQVTLSCSPISGHRSVSWYQQTPGQGLQFLFEYFSETQRNKGNFPGRFSGRQFSNSRSEMNVSTLELGDSALYLCASSLGVGPVYGYTFGSGTRLTVV.

This sequence joins TRBV6-5 and TRBJ1-5; 8 positions match TRBD1. The length of the CDR3 is 15 residues. V lost 6 bases, J lost 5 bases, and 9 bases stayed unmatched. The germline V gene has CDR1 MNHEY and CDR2 SVGAGI. The CDR3 region has the DNA TGTGCCAGCAGACCACTAACAGGGGGTGATCAGCCCCAGCATTTT. Its protein product is CASRPLTGGDQPQHF.